Below are 3 T cell receptor beta chains sequenced from a single sample in a study of blood T cell repertoires in COVID-19. The data were produced by immunoSEQ multiplex PCR, yet TCRdb's version contains in-frame clones alone and is incomplete. The sample records 140,000 to 150,000 clones, around nine tenths being singletons. The sequencing input was peripheral blood. The receptors were gathered from a man in his sixties with active or convalescent COVID-19.

In this sample, this clone turned up a few times. This chain uses TRBV10-3 with TRBJ2-3, with a tentative D call TRBD1 (6 bases). The CDR3 has 14 residues. Per germline, CDR1 ENHRY and CDR2 SYGVKD. Trimming removed 3 bases at V and 6 bases at J, with 13 bases between. CDR3 loop: CAISDIGGVDTQYF. The DNA for the CDR3 is TGTGCCATCAGTGATATAGGGGGTGTGGATACGCAGTATTTT.

This chain joins TRBV2 and TRBJ1-1; tentative D call: TRBD1 (6 bases). Germline V gene data show CDR1 as SNHLY and CDR2 as FYNNEI. The CDR3 extends over 12 amino acids. V lost 7 bases and J 7 bases, leaving 13 bases between the germline ends. The CDR3 DNA sequence: TGTGCCAGCAATAAAGGGGGTGGTGAAGCTTTCTTT. Translated, it gives CASNKGGGEAFF.

Worth noting for this clone: The same CDR3 can be traced to other DNA sequences in this sample. V is TRBV5-1 and J is TRBJ1-1; 8 positions match TRBD1. Looked up from germline, CDR1 is SGHRS and CDR2 is YFSETQ. Trimming removed 3 bases from V and 1 base from J; junction bases left unmatched: 2. CDR3 length: 14 amino acids. The CDR3 is CASSSQGGNTEAFF. CDR3 nucleotides: TGCGCCAGCAGCTCACAGGGGGGGAACACTGAAGCTTTCTTT.